This is a list of T cell receptor beta chains from one sample in a study of CD8 T cells in Susac syndrome. TCRdb independently ran MiXCR on the immunoSEQ multiplex PCR reads; one entry per CDR3 protein. Among about 81,000 distinct CDR3 sequences listed, 85% to 95% were seen once. Sequencing used CD8+ T cells from PBMCs. These TCRs come from a human donor with Susac syndrome. The CDR3 runs from the conserved cysteine through the conserved F or W. D genes are given only for firm matches. Not every row has a clone size; where given, it reads once, few, many or a size class.

V	D	J	size	DNA	CDR3
TRBV28	TRBD2	TRBJ2-1	-	TGTGCCAGCAGTTTTATGACTAGCGGGGGGTTCCTCGGTCGGTTCTTC	CASSFMTSGGFLGRFF
TRBV15	TRBD1	TRBJ2-5	-	TGTGCCACCAGCAGAGATAGCAGGACAGGGGGGACCCAGTACTTC	CATSRDSRTGGTQYF
TRBV5-6	-	TRBJ2-4	-	TGTGCCAGCAGCTTGGAGGGTGCCAAAAACATTCAGTACTTC	CASSLEGAKNIQYF
TRBV6-2/TRBV6-3	TRBD2	TRBJ2-7	-	TGTGCCAGCAGTTATCTCGGGAGGGCCTCCTACGAGCAGTACTTC	CASSYLGRASYEQYF
TRBV11-3	TRBD1	TRBJ2-5	-	TGTGCCAGCAGCTTCACAGGGGGAGAGACCCAGTACTTC	CASSFTGGETQYF
TRBV6-5	TRBD2	TRBJ2-5	few	TGTGCCAGCAGTTCGACTAGCGGGGTAGAGACCCAGTACTTC	CASSSTSGVETQYF
TRBV19	TRBD1	TRBJ1-1	-	TGTGCCAGTAGATTGGGACAGGGGGACACTGAAGCTTTCTTT	CASRLGQGDTEAFF
TRBV13	-	TRBJ1-1	-	TGTGCCAGCAGCTCCCTGGCGGGGGGCAACACTGAAGCTTTCTTT	CASSSLAGGNTEAFF
TRBV12-3/TRBV12-4	-	TRBJ2-5	-	TGTGCCAGCAGTTTGGAGGGGACCCAGTACTTC	CASSLEGTQYF
TRBV7-9	-	TRBJ1-4	-	TGTGCCAGCAGCTTAGAGGTGGGGAGGCCTAATGAAAAACTGTTTTTT	CASSLEVGRPNEKLFF